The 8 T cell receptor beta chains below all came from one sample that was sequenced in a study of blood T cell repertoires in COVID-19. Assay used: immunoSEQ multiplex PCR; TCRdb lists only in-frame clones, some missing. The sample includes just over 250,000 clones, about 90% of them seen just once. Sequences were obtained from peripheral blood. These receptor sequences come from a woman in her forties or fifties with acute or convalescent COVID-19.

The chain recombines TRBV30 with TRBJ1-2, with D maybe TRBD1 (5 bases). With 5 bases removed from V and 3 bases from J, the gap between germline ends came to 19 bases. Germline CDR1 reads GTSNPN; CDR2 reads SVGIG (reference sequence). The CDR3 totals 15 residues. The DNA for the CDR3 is TGTGCCTGGTACCCCCCCCCAGGGAGGGACTATGGCTACACCTTC. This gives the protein CAWYPPPGRDYGYTF.

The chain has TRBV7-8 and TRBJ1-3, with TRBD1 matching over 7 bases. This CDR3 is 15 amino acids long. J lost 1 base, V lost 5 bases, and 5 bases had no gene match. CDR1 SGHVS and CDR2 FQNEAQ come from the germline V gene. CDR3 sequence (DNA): TGTGCCAGCAGCGGACAGGTCAATTCTGGAAACACCATATATTTT. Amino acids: CASSGQVNSGNTIYF. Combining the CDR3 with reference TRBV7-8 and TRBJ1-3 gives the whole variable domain GAGVSQSPRYKVAKRGQDVALRCDPISGHVSLFWYQQALGQGPEFLTYFQNEAQLDKSGLPSDRFFAERPEGSVSTLKIQRTQQEDSAVYLCASSGQVNSGNTIYFGEGSWLTVV.

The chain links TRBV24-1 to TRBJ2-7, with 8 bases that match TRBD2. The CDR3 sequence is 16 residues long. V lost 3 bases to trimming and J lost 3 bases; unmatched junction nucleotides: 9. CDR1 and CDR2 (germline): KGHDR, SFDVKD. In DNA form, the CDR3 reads TGTGCCACCAGTGATACCACGGGACTAGGAATCTACGAGCAGTACTTC. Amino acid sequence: CATSDTTGLGIYEQYF.

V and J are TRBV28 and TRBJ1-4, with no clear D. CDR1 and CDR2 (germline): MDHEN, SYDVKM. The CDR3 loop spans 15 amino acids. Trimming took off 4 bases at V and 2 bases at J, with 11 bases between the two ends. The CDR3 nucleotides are TGTGCCAGCAGTTCACCCGAGAGCACTAATGAAAAACTGTTTTTT. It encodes CASSSPESTNEKLFF.

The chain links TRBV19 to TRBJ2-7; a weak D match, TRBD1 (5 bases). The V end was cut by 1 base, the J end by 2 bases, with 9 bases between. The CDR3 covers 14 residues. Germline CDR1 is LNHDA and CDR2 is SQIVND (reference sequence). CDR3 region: CASSIGRGAYEQYF. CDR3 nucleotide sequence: TGTGCCAGTAGTATAGGTAGGGGCGCCTACGAGCAGTACTTC.

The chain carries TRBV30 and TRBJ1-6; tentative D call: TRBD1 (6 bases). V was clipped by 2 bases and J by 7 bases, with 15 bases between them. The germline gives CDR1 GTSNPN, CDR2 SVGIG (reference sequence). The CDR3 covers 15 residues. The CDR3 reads CAWSTRGQLNSPLHF. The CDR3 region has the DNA TGTGCCTGGAGTACCAGGGGACAACTGAATTCACCCCTCCACTTT.

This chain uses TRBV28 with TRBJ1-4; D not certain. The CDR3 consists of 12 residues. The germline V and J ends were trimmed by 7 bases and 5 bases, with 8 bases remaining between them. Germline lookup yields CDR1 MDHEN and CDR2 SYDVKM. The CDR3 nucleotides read TGTGCCAGCAACATAGCGAATGAAAAACTGTTTTTT. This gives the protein CASNIANEKLFF. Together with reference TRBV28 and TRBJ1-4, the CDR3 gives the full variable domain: DVKVTQSSRYLVKRTGEKVFLECVQDMDHENMFWYRQDPGLGLRLIYFSYDVKMKEKGDIPEGYSVSREKKERFSLILESASTNQTSMYLCASNIANEKLFFGSGTQLSVL.

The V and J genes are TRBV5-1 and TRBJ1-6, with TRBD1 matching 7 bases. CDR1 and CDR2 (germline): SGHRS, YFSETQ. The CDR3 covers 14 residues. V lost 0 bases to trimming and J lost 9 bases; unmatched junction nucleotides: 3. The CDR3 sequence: CASSLDRGGSPLHF. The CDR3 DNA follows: TGCGCCAGCAGCTTGGACAGGGGCGGTTCACCCCTCCACTTT.